A selection of T cell receptor beta chains follows, all from one sample in a study of Ad26.COV2.S vaccination and SARS-CoV-2 variants. TCRdb's copy holds only in-frame clones and misses some; the assay was immunoSEQ multiplex PCR. The data show over 200,000 clones, over 75% seen once. The source material was peripheral blood, sampled in a trial of Ad26.COV2.S vaccine versus placebo. The receptors come from a person aged 18-60 years who received the Ad26.COV2.S COVID-19 vaccine or a placebo. CDR3s leave out the opening cysteine and the closing phenylalanine or tryptophan. The order of the fields is CDR3 protein, V gene.

ASSLVGTSDEQY	TRBV28
ASSLSGGNYGYT	TRBV7-3
ASRSGGSNQPQH	TRBV27
ASSLVSTGLVSGNTIY	TRBV5-1
ASSPRPGTGYEQY	TRBV3-1/TRBV3-2
ASSADSNYGYT	TRBV5-1
ASSPATGPNTEAF	TRBV28
ASSLAQTGNYGYT	TRBV11-2
ASSYGGSTNEKLF	TRBV6-5
ASSLGWRETQY	TRBV7-2
ASRPAEADYGYT	TRBV6-5
ASSFLAGGGETQY	TRBV28
ASSQAASGGLQY	TRBV3-1/TRBV3-2
ASSQMTGYVSDTQY	TRBV18
ASSQARDRAETQY	TRBV4-3
ASSLGGRLTEAF	TRBV5-8
ASSLTVNYGYT	TRBV6-5
ASSTGTDPSYEQY	TRBV21-1
ASSLDSMGTSGPGEQF	TRBV11-3
ASSLRLAGEDEQF	TRBV5-1
AISESGRTN	TRBV10-3
ASSQGTLGQVYNSPLH	TRBV4-1
ASSSPGGRNTEAF	TRBV19
ASSRWPGEQY	TRBV5-6
ASSFGRAATTNRGYT	TRBV7-2
ASSLGDIYNNSPLH	TRBV28
AWTPGQGNQPQH	TRBV30
ASSPLRTGHYEQY	TRBV4-3
ASRTDRGYNSPLH	TRBV6-5
ASSFRDISPLH	TRBV7-2
ASSFPGTGTRLY	TRBV6-2/TRBV6-3
ASTGSGRGRETQY	TRBV7-6
ASSLVTPGGISGANVLT	TRBV27
ASSSVQGTDTQY	TRBV11-2
ASSQDQRSYEQY	TRBV4-3
AARREGTSGGAETDTQY	TRBV10-3
SASKVSGNTIY	TRBV20-1
ASSKIGRGETQY	TRBV4-1
ASRQGDTEAF	TRBV5-1
ASNEAGNTEAF	TRBV25-1
ASSQDRQNTGELF	TRBV4-3
ASTHGREMRNEQF	TRBV28
ASSPRAEGETQY	TRBV18
ASSPRGGGNQPQH	TRBV7-9
ASSFLGTAVEQY	TRBV18
AISESVGKNEQF	TRBV10-3
ASQEGGYSYEQY	TRBV6-5
ASSDSSYNSPLH	TRBV6-5
ASGGLKEYEQY	TRBV7-9
ASSLYLENQPQH	TRBV28